One TCR beta chain is described in this entry. This entry comes from a study of control samples from healthy donors and cancer patients. Only in-frame clones appear in the TCRdb table, and some are missing; sequencing was by immunoSEQ multiplex PCR. In the table there are 150,000 or so clones, about 91% of which are singletons. Germline loops: CDR1 WNHNN, CDR2 SYGVQD (reference sequence). Deletions cut 4 bases from V and 2 bases from J, with 8 bases between. The CDR3 has 13 amino acids. This clonotype was sampled from a young woman in good health. Specimen: blood. V gene TRBV10-1 combines with J gene TRBJ1-2; D possibly corresponds to TRBD1 (6 bases). This CDR3 is CASSGQANYGYTF. CDR3 DNA sequence: TGCGCCAGCAGTGGACAGGCGAACTATGGCTACACCTTC.